The 2 T cell receptor beta chains listed next were all sequenced from one sample in a study of cytomegalovirus exposure and HLA in healthy donors (dated by TCRdb to between 2016 and 2019). Library generation was performed with the immunoSEQ multiplex PCR assay. The multiplex PCR relied on a mix of 60 forward primers for TCR Vbeta segments and 13 reverse primers for TCR Jbeta segments. In TCRdb, the immuneACCESS table is reduced to in-frame sequences with V and J assigned. These tables do not hold every clone; where another copy was compared, an unresolved V gene accounts for under half, and the others remain unexplained. The sample has 100,000 to 150,000 clones on record, about 80% of them singletons. In total, the top ten clones hold over 2.5% of the sample. Sequenced: PBMCs. These receptors were obtained from a woman aged 45-60 years in good health and CMV-seronegative.

The V and J genes are TRBV29-1 and TRBJ1-2; 7 nucleotides align to TRBD1. The V gene end was trimmed by 8 bases and the J gene end by 8 bases; junction bases not matched to a gene: 8. CDR1 is SQVTM and CDR2 is ANQGSEA in the germline V gene. CDR3 size: 11 residues. The CDR3 bases are TGCAGCTCCATAACGACAGGGGGCTACACCTTC. Translating gives CSSITTGGYTF. Complete variable domain (other parts from reference TRBV29-1 and TRBJ1-2): SAVISQKPSRDICQRGTSLTIQCQVDSQVTMMFWYRQQPGQSLTLIATANQGSEATYESGFVIDKFPISRPNLTFSTLTVSNMSPEDSSIYLCSSITTGGYTFGSGTRLTVV.

The gene calls are TRBV5-6 and TRBJ2-4; 8 bases agree with TRBD2. CDR1 SGHDT and CDR2 YYEEEE come from the germline V gene. There are 17 residues in the CDR3. With V trimmed by 2 bases and J by 9 bases, 16 bases remained unmatched. CDR3: CASSLFGREGRFTIQYF. The CDR3 DNA is TGTGCCAGCAGCTTATTTGGACGGGAGGGCCGTTTCACCATTCAGTACTTC.